This TCR beta chain was identified during a study of blood T cell repertoires in COVID-19. Sequencing was performed with immunoSEQ multiplex PCR; in TCRdb, only in-frame clones are kept and a portion is missing. Among 85,000 or so clones listed, about nine tenths were seen once. With 5 bases clipped from V and 4 bases from J, the junction kept 9 bases outside the gene matches. The CDR3 loop spans 15 amino acids. Germline values: CDR1 GTSNPN, CDR2 SVGIG (reference sequence). This clone showed up just a few times. Sequencing used peripheral blood. The source is a man in his fifties or sixties with active or convalescent COVID-19. This chain connects TRBV30 to TRBJ2-3; 10 positions agree with TRBD2. CDR3 DNA: TGTGCCTGGTGCCCAGCGGGGGGGTTCGCAGATACGCAGTATTTT. Translation: CAWCPAGGFADTQYF. Full variable domain (missing parts from reference TRBV30 and TRBJ2-3): SQTIHQWPATLVQPVGSPLSLECTVEGTSNPNLYWYRQAAGRGLQLLFYSVGIGQISSEVPQNLSASRPQDRQFILSSKKLLLSDSGFYLCAWCPAGGFADTQYFGPGTRLTVL.